This entry concerns a single T cell receptor beta chain. Antigen specificity is unknown. Each CDR3 protein gets one entry after TCRdb re-called the 5' RACE reads with MiXCR. The sample carries fewer than 450,000 distinct CDR3 sequences, about 10% recorded once. The CDR3 has 17 amino acids. V lost 4 bases and J 4 bases, leaving 20 bases between the germline ends. Looked up from germline, CDR1 is LGHDT and CDR2 is YNNKEL (reference sequence). The sample is drawn from a study of identical twins. Findings and limits, study-wide: Invariant cells of the MAIT and iNKT types might have partly distorted the zero-insertion analyses. Cross-sectional statistical analysis, not tracking of the same donors, underpinned the conclusions.

Healthy Caucasians were all of the donors. The clonotype originates from a woman aged 45-65 years in good health. Sequencing was carried out using naive T cells sorted from blood. The rearrangement joins TRBV3-1 to TRBJ2-1; no reliable D call. This CDR3 reads CASSPPKARYGYNEQFF. CDR3 nucleotides: TGTGCCAGCAGCCCCCCTAAAGCTCGATACGGATACAATGAGCAGTTCTTC.